The present TCR beta chain was sequenced within a study of shared clonotypes between healthy human individuals. Study-level information: Researchers assigned three CD4 naive, three CD4 memory, two CD8 naive and one CD8 memory plate to each donor. Study results and caveats: Larger estimated richness was generally seen in naive subsets than in memory subsets.

Trimming stripped 0 bases from V and 0 bases from J, with 13 bases between. Germline CDR1 reads SGHRS; CDR2 reads YFSETQ. This CDR3 spans 17 amino acids. In replicate PCRs of sorted subsets, about 220 ng DNA, approximately 30,000 T cell genomes, was used. The protocol was immunoSEQ multiplex PCR, while the TCRdb copy is restricted to in-frame clones and leaves out a portion. The table shows around 1.1 million clones, with 70% to 80% occurring only once. As to this clone: Its specificity is not known.

The sample taken for sequencing was memory CD4+ T cells from PBMCs. Subset here: CD45RA-negative fraction. The chain is built from TRBV5-1 and TRBJ1-3, with D uncertain. The receptor's source is a man between 18 and 35 years old in good health. Some clones in this sample may be carry-over from other donors' samples. The CDR3 loop reads CASSLDGTSSSGNTIYF. DNA for the CDR3: TGCGCCAGCAGCTTGGATGGCACTTCGAGCTCTGGAAACACCATATATTTT.